This T cell receptor beta chain was captured by sequencing in a study of Graves' ophthalmopathy and Graves' hyperthyroidism. Study-wide results and limits: Between ophthalmopathy and stable hyperthyroidism, a 13-signature model drew a separation with approximately 90% sensitivity and about 81% specificity.

This clonotype was observed a handful of times. Its antigen is not known. V was trimmed by 5 bases and J by 0 bases, leaving 17 bases between them. This CDR3 comprises 16 residues. Germline V gene sequence: CDR1 SGHTA, CDR2 FQGNSA. Transcripts of RNA were the source for amplifying TCR beta CDR3 regions. The first round was an RT-PCR with HTBI primers, and the second round was a multiplex PCR. TCRdb analysed the multiplex PCR reads with MiXCR anew, one entry per CDR3 protein. The sample has around 1.1 million distinct CDR3 sequences, roughly two fifths seen once; the top ten hold around 10%. Hyperthyroidism patients had new diagnoses, durations under 2 months, and ages of 18 to 65. It was on clinical symptoms, serum thyroxine, TRAb, thyroid ultrasound and orbital computed tomography that diagnosis relied.

The sequence was collected from an adult man with Graves' hyperthyroidism. The V call is TRBV7-2, the J call TRBJ2-7, with unresolved D. What was sequenced was peripheral blood or thyroid tissue (not recorded which). Here the CDR3 reads CASSPRSSVSSYEQYF. CDR3 DNA sequence: TGTGCCAGCAGCCCAAGGTCTTCGGTTTCCTCCTACGAGCAGTACTTC.